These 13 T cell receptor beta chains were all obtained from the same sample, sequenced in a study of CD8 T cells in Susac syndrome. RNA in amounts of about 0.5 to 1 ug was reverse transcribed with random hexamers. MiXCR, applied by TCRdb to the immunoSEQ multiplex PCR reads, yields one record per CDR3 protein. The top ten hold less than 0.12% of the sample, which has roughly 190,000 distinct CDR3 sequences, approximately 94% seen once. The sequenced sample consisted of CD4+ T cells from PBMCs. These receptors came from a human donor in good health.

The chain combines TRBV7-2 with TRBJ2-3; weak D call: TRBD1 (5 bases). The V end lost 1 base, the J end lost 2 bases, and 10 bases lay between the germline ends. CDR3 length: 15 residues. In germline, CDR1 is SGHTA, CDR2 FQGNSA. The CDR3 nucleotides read TGTGCCAGCAGCTTAGAGGCAGGGTTCACAGATACGCAGTATTTT. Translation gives CASSLEAGFTDTQYF.

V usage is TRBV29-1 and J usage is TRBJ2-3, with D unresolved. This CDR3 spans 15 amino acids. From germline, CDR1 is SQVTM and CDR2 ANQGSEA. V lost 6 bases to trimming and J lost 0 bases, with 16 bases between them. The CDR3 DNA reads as TGCAGCGTCCAAAGGGCAGCAACTAGCACAGATACGCAGTATTTT. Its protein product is CSVQRAATSTDTQYF.

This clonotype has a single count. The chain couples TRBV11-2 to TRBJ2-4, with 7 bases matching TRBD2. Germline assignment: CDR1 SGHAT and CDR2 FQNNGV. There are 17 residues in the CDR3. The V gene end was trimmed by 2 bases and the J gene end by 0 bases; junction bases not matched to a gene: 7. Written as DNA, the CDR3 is TGTGCCAGCAGCTTAACCGGACTAGGTACAGCCAAAAACATTCAGTACTTC. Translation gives CASSLTGLGTAKNIQYF.

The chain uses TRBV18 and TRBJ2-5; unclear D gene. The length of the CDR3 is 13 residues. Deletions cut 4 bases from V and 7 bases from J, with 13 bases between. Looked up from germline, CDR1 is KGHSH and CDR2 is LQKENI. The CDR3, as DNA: TGTGCCAGCTCACGAGACCGCCTGGGGACCCAGTACTTC. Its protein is CASSRDRLGTQYF.

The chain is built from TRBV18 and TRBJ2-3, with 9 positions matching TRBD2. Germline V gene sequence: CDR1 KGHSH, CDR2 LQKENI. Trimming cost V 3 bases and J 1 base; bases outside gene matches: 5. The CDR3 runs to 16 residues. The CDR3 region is CASSPSGRPRTDTQYF. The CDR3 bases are TGTGCCAGCTCACCCAGCGGGAGGCCCCGCACAGATACGCAGTATTTT.

CDR3 protein: CAWSSGGELFF. CDR3 coding DNA: TGTGCCTGGAGTTCAGGTGGGGAGCTGTTTTTT. V gene TRBV30 combines with J gene TRBJ2-2; no reliable D call. There are 11 residues in the CDR3. V was cut by 2 bases and J by 8 bases, with 6 bases left in between. Germline loops: CDR1 GTSNPN, CDR2 SVGIG (reference sequence). Combining the CDR3 with reference TRBV30 and TRBJ2-2 gives the whole variable domain SQTIHQWPATLVQPVGSPLSLECTVEGTSNPNLYWYRQAAGRGLQLLFYSVGIGQISSEVPQNLSASRPQDRQFILSSKKLLLSDSGFYLCAWSSGGELFFGEGSRLTVL.

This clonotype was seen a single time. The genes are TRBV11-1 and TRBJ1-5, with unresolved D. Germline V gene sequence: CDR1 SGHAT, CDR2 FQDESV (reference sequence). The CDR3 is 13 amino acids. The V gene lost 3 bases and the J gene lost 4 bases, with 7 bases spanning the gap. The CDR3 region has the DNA TGTGCCAGCAGCTTGAGCAAGAATCAGCCCCAGCATTTT. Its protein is CASSLSKNQPQHF. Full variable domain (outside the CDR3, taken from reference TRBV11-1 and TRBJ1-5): EAEVAQSPRYKITEKSQAVAFWCDPISGHATLYWYRQILGQGPELLVQFQDESVVDDSQLPKDRFSAERLKGVDSTLKIQPAELGDSAMYLCASSLSKNQPQHFGDGTRLSIL.

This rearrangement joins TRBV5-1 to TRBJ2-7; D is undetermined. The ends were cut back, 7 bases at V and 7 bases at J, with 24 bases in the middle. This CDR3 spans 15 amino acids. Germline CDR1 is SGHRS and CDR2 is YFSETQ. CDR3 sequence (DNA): TGCGCCAGCCGCCCCCTGGGCAGGACCCTAGGAGAGCAGTACTTC. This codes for CASRPLGRTLGEQYF.

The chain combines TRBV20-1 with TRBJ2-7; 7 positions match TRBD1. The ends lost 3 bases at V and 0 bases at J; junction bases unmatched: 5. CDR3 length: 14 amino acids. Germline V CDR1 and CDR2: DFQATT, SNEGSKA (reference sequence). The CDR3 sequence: CSASLNRGSYEQYF. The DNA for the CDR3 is TGCAGTGCTAGCCTCAACAGGGGCTCCTACGAGCAGTACTTC.

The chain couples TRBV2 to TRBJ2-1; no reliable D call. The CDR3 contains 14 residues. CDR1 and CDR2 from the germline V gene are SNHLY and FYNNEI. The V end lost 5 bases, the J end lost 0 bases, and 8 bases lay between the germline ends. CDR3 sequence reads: CASSREGSYNEQFF. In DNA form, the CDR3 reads TGTGCCAGCAGTCGAGAAGGCTCCTACAATGAGCAGTTCTTC.

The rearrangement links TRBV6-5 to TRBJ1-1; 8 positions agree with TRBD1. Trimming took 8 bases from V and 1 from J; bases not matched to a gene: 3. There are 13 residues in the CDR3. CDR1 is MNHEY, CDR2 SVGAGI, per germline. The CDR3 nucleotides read TGTGCCAGCGGGGGACAGGCGAACACTGAAGCTTTCTTT. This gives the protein CASGGQANTEAFF.

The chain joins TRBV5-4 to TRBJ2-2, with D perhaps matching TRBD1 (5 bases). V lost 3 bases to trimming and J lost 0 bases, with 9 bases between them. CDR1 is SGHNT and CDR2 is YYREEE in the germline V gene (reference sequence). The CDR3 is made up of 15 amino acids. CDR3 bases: TGTGCCAGCAGCTCCAGGACACCGAACACCGGGGAGCTGTTTTTT. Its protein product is CASSSRTPNTGELFF.

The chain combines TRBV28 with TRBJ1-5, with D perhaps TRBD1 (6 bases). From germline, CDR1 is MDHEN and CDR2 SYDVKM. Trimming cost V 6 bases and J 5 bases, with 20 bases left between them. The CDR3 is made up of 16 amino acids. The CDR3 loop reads CASRLEGDTSYQPQHF. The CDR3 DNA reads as TGTGCCAGCAGACTAGAGGGGGACACCTCGTATCAGCCCCAGCATTTT.